One sample yielded the 22 T cell receptor beta chains listed below, sequenced in a study of T cells in narcolepsy. The method was immunoSEQ multiplex PCR; TCRdb's version includes in-frame clones alone and lacks a portion of them. The sample has some 24,000 clones, approximately 85% seen once. Input material: CD45RA- memory CD4+ T cells from PBMCs. Receptors originate from a human donor with narcolepsy.

The V call is TRBV18, the J call TRBJ1-1, with D uncertain. CDR1 is KGHSH, CDR2 LQKENI, per germline. V lost 1 base and J lost 4, with 7 bases in between. The CDR3 spans 13 residues. CDR3 sequence: CASSPRDGTEAFF. Here the CDR3 DNA reads TGTGCCAGCTCACCACGAGATGGCACTGAAGCTTTCTTT.

This rearrangement joins TRBV9 to TRBJ2-3, with 12 bases fitting TRBD2. CDR1 is SGDLS, CDR2 YYNGEE, per germline. The CDR3 has 15 residues. With V trimmed by 4 bases and J by 6 bases, 6 bases remained unmatched. Here the CDR3 DNA reads TGTGCCAGCAGCACCCTAGCGGGAGGGCATGATACGCAGTATTTT. As protein: CASSTLAGGHDTQYF. The variable domain in full, with the rest retrieved from reference TRBV9 and TRBJ2-3, is DSGVTQTPKHLITATGQRVTLRCSPRSGDLSVYWYQQSLDQGLQFLIQYYNGEERAKGNILERFSAQQFPDLHSELNLSSLELGDSALYFCASSTLAGGHDTQYFGPGTRLTVL.

The rearrangement joins TRBV27 to TRBJ1-2; tentatively, D is TRBD1 (6 bases). The CDR3 length is 14 residues. V lost 8 bases, J lost 1 base, and 14 bases lay in between. CDR1 and CDR2 from the germline V gene are MNHEY and SMNVEV (reference sequence). For the CDR3, the DNA is TGTGCCAGCCGGAAAGGACAGTATAACTATGGCTACACCTTC. Translated: CASRKGQYNYGYTF.

The V gene is TRBV7-8, the J gene TRBJ1-5; the match to TRBD1 covers 9 bases. CDR3 length: 13 amino acids. V lost 1 base to trimming and J lost 12 bases; unmatched junction nucleotides: 4. CDR1 is SGHVS, CDR2 FQNEAQ, per germline. The CDR3 DNA reads TGTGCCAGCAGCTTAGATGGGACAGGGATCCAGCATTTT. Its protein product is CASSLDGTGIQHF.

The chain recombines TRBV7-2 with TRBJ1-5; D uncertain. This CDR3 contains 14 residues. The germline V gene has CDR1 SGHTA and CDR2 FQGNSA. Trimming shortened V by 4 bases and J by 5 bases, and 12 bases separated the two germline ends. The CDR3 region has the DNA TGTGCCAGCAGCTCCCGCGGTTACGATCAGCCCCAGCATTTT. Translation: CASSSRGYDQPQHF.

The chain combines TRBV4-1 with TRBJ1-5, with TRBD1 matching 9 bases. V lost 3 bases and J lost 5; bases outside the gene matches: 5. This CDR3 has 15 residues. Germline CDR1 is MGHRA and CDR2 is YSYEKL. The CDR3 bases are TGCGCCAGCAGCCAGAGGGACAGGGAAGATCAGCCCCAGCATTTT. Translation: CASSQRDREDQPQHF.

The chain is built from TRBV2 and TRBJ1-1; D gene uncertain. There are 14 residues in the CDR3. The V gene's germline CDR1 is SNHLY and CDR2 FYNNEI. The V end lost 1 base, the J end lost 5 bases, and 11 bases lay between the germline ends. CDR3 protein: CASSEVGRNTEAFF. In nucleotides, the CDR3 is TGTGCCAGCAGTGAAGTGGGCAGAAATACTGAAGCTTTCTTT.

The chain combines TRBV11-3 with TRBJ2-1, with D tentatively TRBD1 (5 bases). This CDR3 region has 15 residues. Trimming pared 1 base from V and 0 bases from J, leaving 7 bases between. From germline, CDR1 is SGHNT and CDR2 YENEEA. The CDR3 nucleotides are TGTGCCAGCAGCTTAGGTAGGGGCTCCTACAATGAGCAGTTCTTC. It specifies CASSLGRGSYNEQFF.

The V and J genes are TRBV6-1 and TRBJ2-6, with a possible D match to TRBD2 (6 bases). Looked up from germline, CDR1 is MNHNS and CDR2 is SASEGT. Between the trimmed V and J ends, which lost 4 bases and 2 bases, there was a span of 9 bases. The CDR3 loop spans 15 amino acids. The CDR3 coding sequence is TGTGCCAGCAGTGGGGCGGGGCCTGGGGCCAACGTCCTGACTTTC. It yields the protein CASSGAGPGANVLTF.

V gene TRBV27 combines with J gene TRBJ1-5; D is perhaps TRBD1 (6 bases). The CDR3 runs 13 residues. CDR1 and CDR2 from the germline V gene are MNHEY and SMNVEV (reference sequence). V was clipped by 6 bases and J by 6 bases, with 12 bases between them. In DNA, the CDR3 is TGTGCCAGCAGGCAAGGGGGGGGTCAGCCCCAGCATTTT. The encoded protein is CASRQGGGQPQHF.

The J gene is TRBJ2-5, the V gene TRBV5-6; TRBD1 agrees at 10 bases. In germline, CDR1 is SGHDT, CDR2 YYEEEE. The CDR3 consists of 15 residues. J was trimmed by 4 bases and V by 4 bases; bases with no gene match: 7. CDR3 nucleotide sequence: TGTGCCAGCAGCGTCCCGGGACAGGGGTTAGAGACCCAGTACTTC. Its translation: CASSVPGQGLETQYF.

The gene calls are TRBV11-1 and TRBJ1-1; D might be TRBD1 (5 bases). Germline V CDR1 and CDR2: SGHAT, FQDESV (reference sequence). Trimming removed 2 bases from V and 1 base from J, with 11 bases in between. The CDR3 loop spans 15 amino acids. The CDR3: CASSLIGQGNTEAFF. The CDR3 DNA is TGTGCCAGCAGCTTAATCGGCCAGGGGAACACTGAAGCTTTCTTT.

The chain is built from TRBV30 and TRBJ2-7; the D gene is possibly TRBD1 (6 bases). The CDR3 runs 15 residues. The germline gives CDR1 GTSNPN, CDR2 SVGIG (reference sequence). V was trimmed by 0 bases and J by 2 bases, leaving 14 bases between them. CDR3 loop: CAWSVRQGNAYEQYF. The DNA of the CDR3 is TGTGCCTGGAGTGTAAGGCAGGGGAATGCCTACGAGCAGTACTTC.

The chain has TRBV6-5 and TRBJ2-7; possibly TRBD2 for D (6 bases). Germline assignment: CDR1 MNHEY and CDR2 SVGAGI. Deletions cut 8 bases from V and 3 bases from J, with 11 bases between. The CDR3 has 12 amino acids. The CDR3 region has the DNA TGTGCCAGCCCCTGGAGGGACTACGAGCAGTACTTC. Protein product: CASPWRDYEQYF.

This rearrangement joins TRBV2 to TRBJ2-1, with 14 bases fitting TRBD2. The CDR3 sequence is 16 residues long. V dropped 6 bases and J dropped 9; count of bases not matched to a gene: 10. From germline, CDR1 is SNHLY and CDR2 FYNNEI. CDR3 residues: CASRPGTSGSRGEQFF. CDR3 in DNA: TGTGCCAGCAGGCCCGGGACTAGCGGGAGCAGGGGTGAGCAGTTCTTC.

This clone was seen once. This chain joins TRBV28 and TRBJ2-3; D is unclear. The CDR3 totals 11 residues. Germline V gene lookup returns CDR1 MDHEN and CDR2 SYDVKM. V lost 6 bases and J lost 5, with 6 bases in between. CDR3 in amino acids: CASSYQDTQYF. In nucleotides, the CDR3 is TGTGCCAGCAGCTATCAAGATACGCAGTATTTT.

The gene calls are TRBV11-2 and TRBJ2-2; 10 bases map to TRBD2. V shed 5 bases, J shed 2 bases, and the junction held 5 bases outside the gene matches. Germline V lookup: CDR1 SGHAT, CDR2 FQNNGV. The CDR3 is 16 amino acids. For the CDR3, the DNA is TGTGCCAGCAGCCCAAGGACTAGCGGTAACACCGGGGAGCTGTTTTTT. As protein: CASSPRTSGNTGELFF.

The chain joins TRBV7-9 to TRBJ2-2, with D maybe TRBD2 (5 bases). This CDR3 contains 12 residues. Germline V lookup: CDR1 SEHNR, CDR2 FQNEAQ (reference sequence). Trimming removed 5 bases at V and 15 bases at J, with 16 bases between. The CDR3 reads CASSPEVGAMFF. CDR3 DNA: TGTGCCAGCAGCCCTGAGGTGGGAGCCATGTTTTTT.

The gene calls are TRBV18 and TRBJ2-5; unclear D gene. The better agreement between TRBJ2-7 and the DNA end casts doubt on the J call. CDR3 length: 11 amino acids. CDR1 is KGHSH and CDR2 is LQKENI in the germline V gene. CDR3 loop: CASSPKYEQYF. The CDR3 DNA sequence: TGTGCCAGCTCACCTAAATACGAGCAGTACTTC.

The genes are TRBV12-5 and TRBJ1-5; D may be TRBD1 (6 bases). Germline-derived CDR1 and CDR2 are LGHNT and FRNRAP. Trimming took 6 bases from V and 2 from J, leaving 8 bases between them. This CDR3 is built from 13 residues. CDR3 in DNA: TGTGCTAGTGGGGCAGGGGGCAATCAGCCCCAGCATTTT. Its protein product is CASGAGGNQPQHF. Full variable domain (outside the CDR3, taken from reference TRBV12-5 and TRBJ1-5): DARVTQTPRHKVTEMGQEVTMRCQPILGHNTVFWYRQTMMQGLELLAYFRNRAPLDDSGMPKDRFSAEMPDATLATLKIQPSEPRDSAVYFCASGAGGNQPQHFGDGTRLSIL.

This chain joins TRBV9 and TRBJ2-1; 7 positions match TRBD2. V was clipped by 2 bases and J by 4 bases; unmatched bases: 6. Germline V gene sequence: CDR1 SGDLS, CDR2 YYNGEE. This CDR3 has 15 residues. CDR3 DNA: TGTGCCAGCAGCGTTGGAGACGGGAGGTACAATGAGCAGTTCTTC. Protein product: CASSVGDGRYNEQFF.

This sequence joins TRBV15 and TRBJ1-2; possible D gene TRBD1, 6 bases. The CDR3 is 14 amino acids. The V end lost 1 base, the J end lost 3 bases, and 9 bases lay between the germline ends. Germline loops: CDR1 LNHNV, CDR2 YYDKDF (reference sequence). The CDR3 DNA reads as TGTGCCACCAGCAGAGCCGGACAGTACTATGGCTACACCTTC. Translated, it gives CATSRAGQYYGYTF.